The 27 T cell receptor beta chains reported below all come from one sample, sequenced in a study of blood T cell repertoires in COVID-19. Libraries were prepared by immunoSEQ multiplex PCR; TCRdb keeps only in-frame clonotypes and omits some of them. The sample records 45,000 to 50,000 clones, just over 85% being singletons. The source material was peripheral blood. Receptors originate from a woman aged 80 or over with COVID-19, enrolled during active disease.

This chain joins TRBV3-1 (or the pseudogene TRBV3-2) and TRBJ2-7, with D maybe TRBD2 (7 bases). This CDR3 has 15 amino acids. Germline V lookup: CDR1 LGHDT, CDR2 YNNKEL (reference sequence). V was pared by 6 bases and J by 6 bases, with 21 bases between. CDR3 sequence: CASRPAGHITAEQYF. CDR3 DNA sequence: TGTGCCAGCAGGCCAGCGGGACACATAACGGCCGAGCAGTACTTC.

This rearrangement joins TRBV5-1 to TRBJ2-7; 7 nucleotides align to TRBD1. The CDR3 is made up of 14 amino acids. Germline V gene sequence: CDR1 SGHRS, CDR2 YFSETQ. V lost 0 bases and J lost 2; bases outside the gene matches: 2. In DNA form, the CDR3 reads TGCGCCAGCAGCTTGGGGCAGGGGGCCTACGAGCAGTACTTC. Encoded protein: CASSLGQGAYEQYF.

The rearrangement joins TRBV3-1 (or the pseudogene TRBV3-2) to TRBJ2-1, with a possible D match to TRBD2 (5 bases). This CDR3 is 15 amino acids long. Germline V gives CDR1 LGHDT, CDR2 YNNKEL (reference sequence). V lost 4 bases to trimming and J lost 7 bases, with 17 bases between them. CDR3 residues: CASSPRTYSGNEQFF. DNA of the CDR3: TGTGCCAGCAGCCCCCGGACTTATTCGGGGAATGAGCAGTTCTTC.

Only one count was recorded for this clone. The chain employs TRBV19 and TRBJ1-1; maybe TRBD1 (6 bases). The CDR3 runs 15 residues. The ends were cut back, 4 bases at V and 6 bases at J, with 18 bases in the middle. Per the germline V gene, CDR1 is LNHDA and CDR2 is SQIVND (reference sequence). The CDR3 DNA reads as TGTGCCAGTAGTAGAGTTGGTACAGGGTCCCCTGAAGCTTTCTTT. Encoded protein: CASSRVGTGSPEAFF.

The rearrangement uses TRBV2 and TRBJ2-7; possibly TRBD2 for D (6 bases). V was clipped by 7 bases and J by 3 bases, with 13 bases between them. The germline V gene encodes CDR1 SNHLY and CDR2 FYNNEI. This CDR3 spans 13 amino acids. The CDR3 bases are TGTGCCAGCAACCGGGACTCCGTCTACGAGCAGTACTTC. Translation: CASNRDSVYEQYF. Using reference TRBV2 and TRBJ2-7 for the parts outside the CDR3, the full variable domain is EPEVTQTPSHQVTQMGQEVILRCVPISNHLYFYWYRQILGQKVEFLVSFYNNEISEKSEIFDDQFSVERPDGSNFTLKIRSTKLEDSAMYFCASNRDSVYEQYFGPGTRLTVT.

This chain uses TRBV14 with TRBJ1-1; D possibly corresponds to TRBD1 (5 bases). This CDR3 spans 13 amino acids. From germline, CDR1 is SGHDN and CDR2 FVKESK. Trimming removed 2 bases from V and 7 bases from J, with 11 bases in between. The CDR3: CASSQLLQGEAFF. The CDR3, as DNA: TGTGCCAGCAGCCAACTACTCCAGGGTGAAGCTTTCTTT. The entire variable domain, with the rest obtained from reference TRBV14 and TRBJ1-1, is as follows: EAGVTQFPSHSVIEKGQTVTLRCDPISGHDNLYWYRRVMGKEIKFLLHFVKESKQDESGMPNNRFLAERTGGTYSTLKVQPAELEDSGVYFCASSQLLQGEAFFGQGTRLTVV.

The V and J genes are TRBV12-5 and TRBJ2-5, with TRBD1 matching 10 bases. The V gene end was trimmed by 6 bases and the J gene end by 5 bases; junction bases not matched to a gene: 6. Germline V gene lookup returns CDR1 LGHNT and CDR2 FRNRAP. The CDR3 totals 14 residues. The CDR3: CASGTDRGLETQYF. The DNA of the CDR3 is TGTGCTAGTGGAACAGACAGGGGGCTCGAGACCCAGTACTTC.

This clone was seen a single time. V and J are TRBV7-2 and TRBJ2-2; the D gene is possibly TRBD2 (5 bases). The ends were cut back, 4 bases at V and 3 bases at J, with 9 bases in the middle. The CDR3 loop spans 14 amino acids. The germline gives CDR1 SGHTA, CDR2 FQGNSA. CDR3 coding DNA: TGTGCCAGCAGCTCGCGCGGGTACACCGGGGAGCTGTTTTTT. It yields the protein CASSSRGYTGELFF.

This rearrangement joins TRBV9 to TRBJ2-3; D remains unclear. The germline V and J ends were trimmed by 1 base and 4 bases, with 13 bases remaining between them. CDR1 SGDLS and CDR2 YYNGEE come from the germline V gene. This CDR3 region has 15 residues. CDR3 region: CASSVQTGIADTQYF. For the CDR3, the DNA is TGTGCCAGCAGCGTACAAACGGGTATCGCAGATACGCAGTATTTT.

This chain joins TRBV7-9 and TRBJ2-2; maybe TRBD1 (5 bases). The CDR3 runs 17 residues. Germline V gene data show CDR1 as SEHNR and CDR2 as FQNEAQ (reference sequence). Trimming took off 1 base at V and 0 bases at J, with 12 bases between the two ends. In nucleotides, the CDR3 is TGTGCCAGCAGCTTAGGGGGCAGGGTTGCGAACACCGGGGAGCTGTTTTTT. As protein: CASSLGGRVANTGELFF.

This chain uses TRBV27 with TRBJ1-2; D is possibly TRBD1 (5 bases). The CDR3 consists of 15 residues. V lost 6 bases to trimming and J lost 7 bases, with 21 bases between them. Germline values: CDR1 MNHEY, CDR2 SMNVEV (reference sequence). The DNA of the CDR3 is TGTGCCAGCAGCGGCCCCGGGGGGAGGCTTGCTGGCTACACCTTC. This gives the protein CASSGPGGRLAGYTF.

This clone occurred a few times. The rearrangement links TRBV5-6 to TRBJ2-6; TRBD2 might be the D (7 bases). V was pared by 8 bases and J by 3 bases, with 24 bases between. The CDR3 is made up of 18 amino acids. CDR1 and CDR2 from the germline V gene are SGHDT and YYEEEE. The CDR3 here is CARFGGRLGVHGANVLTF. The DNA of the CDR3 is TGTGCCAGGTTCGGGGGGCGGTTAGGGGTTCATGGGGCCAACGTCCTGACTTTC.

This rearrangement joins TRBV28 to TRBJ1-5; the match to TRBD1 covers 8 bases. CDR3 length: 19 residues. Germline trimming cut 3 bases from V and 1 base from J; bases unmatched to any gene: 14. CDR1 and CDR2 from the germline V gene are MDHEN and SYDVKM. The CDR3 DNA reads TGTGCCAGCAGTTTCGGACAGGGTGGGGCTTGGACGAGCAATCAGCCCCAGCATTTT. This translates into CASSFGQGGAWTSNQPQHF.

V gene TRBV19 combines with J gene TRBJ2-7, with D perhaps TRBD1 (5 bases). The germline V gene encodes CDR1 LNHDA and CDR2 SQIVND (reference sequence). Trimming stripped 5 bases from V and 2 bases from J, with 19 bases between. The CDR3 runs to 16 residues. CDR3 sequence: CASSVRQLENAYEQYF. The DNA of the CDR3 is TGTGCCAGTAGTGTACGACAGCTAGAGAACGCCTACGAGCAGTACTTC.

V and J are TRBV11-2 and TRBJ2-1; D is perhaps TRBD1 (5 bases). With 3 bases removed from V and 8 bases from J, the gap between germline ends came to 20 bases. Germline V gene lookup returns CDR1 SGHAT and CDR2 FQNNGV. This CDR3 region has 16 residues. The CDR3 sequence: CASSFGHRGQADEQFF. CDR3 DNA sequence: TGTGCCAGCAGCTTTGGTCACCGCGGACAAGCCGATGAGCAGTTCTTC.

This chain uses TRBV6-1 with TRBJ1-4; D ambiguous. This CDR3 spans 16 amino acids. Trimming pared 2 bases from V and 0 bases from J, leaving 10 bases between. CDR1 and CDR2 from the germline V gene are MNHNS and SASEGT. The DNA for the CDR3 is TGTGCCAGCAGTGAACCGGCGGCAGCAACTAATGAAAAACTGTTTTTT. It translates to CASSEPAAATNEKLFF.

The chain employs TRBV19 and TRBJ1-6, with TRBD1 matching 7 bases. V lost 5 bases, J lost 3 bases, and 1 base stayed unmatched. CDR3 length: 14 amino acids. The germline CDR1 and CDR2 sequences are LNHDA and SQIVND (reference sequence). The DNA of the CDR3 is TGTGCCAGTAGTTGGACAGGCTATAATTCACCCCTCCACTTT. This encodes CASSWTGYNSPLHF. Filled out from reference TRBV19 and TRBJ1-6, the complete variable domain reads DGGITQSPKYLFRKEGQNVTLSCEQNLNHDAMYWYRQDPGQGLRLIYYSQIVNDFQKGDIAEGYSVSREKKESFPLTVTSAQKNPTAFYLCASSWTGYNSPLHFGNGTRLTVT.

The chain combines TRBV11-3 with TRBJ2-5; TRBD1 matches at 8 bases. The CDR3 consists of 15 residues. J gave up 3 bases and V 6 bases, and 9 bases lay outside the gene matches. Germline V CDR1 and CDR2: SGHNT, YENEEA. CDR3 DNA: TGTGCCAGCAGAAGGGAGGACAGGGAAGAAGAGACCCAGTACTTC. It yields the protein CASRREDREEETQYF.

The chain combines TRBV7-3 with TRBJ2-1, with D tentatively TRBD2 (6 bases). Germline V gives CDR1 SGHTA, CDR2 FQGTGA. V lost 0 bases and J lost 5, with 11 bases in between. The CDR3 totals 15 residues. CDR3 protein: CASSLTAGLNNEQFF. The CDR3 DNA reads TGTGCCAGCAGCTTAACCGCGGGGTTAAACAATGAGCAGTTCTTC.

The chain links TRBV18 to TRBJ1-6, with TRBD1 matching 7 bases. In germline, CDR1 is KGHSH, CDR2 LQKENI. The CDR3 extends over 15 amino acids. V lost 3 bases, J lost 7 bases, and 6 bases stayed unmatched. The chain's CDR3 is CASSPDRATNSPLHF. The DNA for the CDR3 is TGTGCCAGCTCACCCGACAGGGCTACAAATTCACCCCTCCACTTT.

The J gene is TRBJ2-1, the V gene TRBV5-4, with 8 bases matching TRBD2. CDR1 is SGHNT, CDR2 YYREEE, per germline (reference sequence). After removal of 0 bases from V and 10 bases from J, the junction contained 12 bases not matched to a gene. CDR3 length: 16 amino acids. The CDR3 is CASSLAGTRPSAEQFF. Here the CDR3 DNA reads TGTGCCAGCAGCTTGGCCGGGACTAGACCCAGCGCGGAGCAGTTCTTC.

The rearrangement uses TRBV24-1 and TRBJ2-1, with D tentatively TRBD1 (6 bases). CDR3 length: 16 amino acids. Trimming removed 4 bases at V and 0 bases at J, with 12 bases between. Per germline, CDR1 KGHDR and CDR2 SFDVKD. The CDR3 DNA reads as TGTGCCACCAGTGACACAGGGCCCAGCTCCTACAATGAGCAGTTCTTC. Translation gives CATSDTGPSSYNEQFF.

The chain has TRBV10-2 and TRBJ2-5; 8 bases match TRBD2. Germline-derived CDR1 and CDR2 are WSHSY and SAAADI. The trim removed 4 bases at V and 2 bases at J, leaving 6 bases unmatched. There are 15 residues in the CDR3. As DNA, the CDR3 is TGCGCCAGCAGTGGGGGACTAGGCAATCAAGAGACCCAGTACTTC. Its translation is CASSGGLGNQETQYF.

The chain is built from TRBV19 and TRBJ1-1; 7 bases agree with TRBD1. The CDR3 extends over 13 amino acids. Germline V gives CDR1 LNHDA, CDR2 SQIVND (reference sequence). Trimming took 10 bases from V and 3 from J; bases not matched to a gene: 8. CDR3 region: CATMAGGYTEAFF. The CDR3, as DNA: TGTGCCACTATGGCAGGGGGTTACACTGAAGCTTTCTTT.

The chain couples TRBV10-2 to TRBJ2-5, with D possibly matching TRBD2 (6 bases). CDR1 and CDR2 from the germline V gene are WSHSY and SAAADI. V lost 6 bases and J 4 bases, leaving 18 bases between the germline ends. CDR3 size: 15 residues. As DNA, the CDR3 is TGCGCCAGCAGACCTCTTGGAGGGCTTGGAGAGACCCAGTACTTC. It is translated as CASRPLGGLGETQYF.

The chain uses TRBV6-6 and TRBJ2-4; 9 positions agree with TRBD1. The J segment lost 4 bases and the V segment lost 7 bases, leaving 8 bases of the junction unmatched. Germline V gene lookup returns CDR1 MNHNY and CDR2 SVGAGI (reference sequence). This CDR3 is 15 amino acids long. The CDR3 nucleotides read TGTGCCAGCACCCCCGCGGGACAGGGTAAAAACATTCAGTACTTC. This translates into CASTPAGQGKNIQYF.

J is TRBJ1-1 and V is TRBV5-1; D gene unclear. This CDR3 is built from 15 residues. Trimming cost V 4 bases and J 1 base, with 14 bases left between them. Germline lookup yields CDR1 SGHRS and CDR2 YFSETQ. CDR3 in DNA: TGCGCCAGCAGCCGCAAAAGGAGAGAGAACACTGAAGCTTTCTTT. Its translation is CASSRKRRENTEAFF.